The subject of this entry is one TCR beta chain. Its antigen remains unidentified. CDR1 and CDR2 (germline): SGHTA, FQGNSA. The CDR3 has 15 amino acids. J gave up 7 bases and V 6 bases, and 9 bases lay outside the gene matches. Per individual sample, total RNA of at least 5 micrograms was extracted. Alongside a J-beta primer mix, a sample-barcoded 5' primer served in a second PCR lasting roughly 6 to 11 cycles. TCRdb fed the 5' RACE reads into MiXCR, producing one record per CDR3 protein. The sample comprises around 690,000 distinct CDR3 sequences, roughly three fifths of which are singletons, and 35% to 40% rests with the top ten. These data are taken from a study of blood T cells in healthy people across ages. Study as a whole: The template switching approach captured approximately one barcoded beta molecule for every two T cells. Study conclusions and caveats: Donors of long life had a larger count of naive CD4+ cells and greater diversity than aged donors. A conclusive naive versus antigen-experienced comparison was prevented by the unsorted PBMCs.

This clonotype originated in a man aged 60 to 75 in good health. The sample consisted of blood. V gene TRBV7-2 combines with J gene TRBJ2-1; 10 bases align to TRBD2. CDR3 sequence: CASSRGLAGANEQFF. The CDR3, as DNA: TGTGCCAGCAGTCGGGGTCTAGCGGGGGCAAATGAGCAGTTCTTC.